This TCR beta chain was captured in a study of blood T cell repertoires in COVID-19. Overall study: COVID-19 samples collected from the United States, Italy and Spain covered acute and convalescent phases. From T cells, B-cell-depleted T cells, or PBMCs came the material, which was cDNA or gDNA.

Seattle patients were enrolled while actively infected and followed longitudinally. Under the authors' procedure: It was from reference gene primer amplification that nucleated cell counts were estimated. Libraries were prepared by immunoSEQ multiplex PCR; TCRdb keeps only in-frame clonotypes and omits some of them. That table furnishes V, J and clone size, whereas the DNA furnished D and trimming. The data contain roughly 410,000 clones, around 91% of them singletons. Germline lookup yields CDR1 MNHEY and CDR2 SMNVEV (reference sequence). The CDR3 is 14 residues long. V lost 3 bases, J lost 1 base, and 9 bases lay in between.

Input material: peripheral blood. The sequence derives from a woman aged 40 to 50 with COVID-19, enrolled during active disease. This sequence joins TRBV27 and TRBJ1-1, with D possibly being TRBD1 (6 bases). The CDR3 coding sequence is TGTGCCAGCAGTTTCAGGGGCCCGAACACTGAAGCTTTCTTT. Amino acids: CASSFRGPNTEAFF.